This note documents a single T cell receptor (beta chain) sequence. Its antigen is undetermined. Using viral peptide pools, the ViraFEST assay grew out antigen-specific CD4+ T cells prior to sequencing. Subsequent to a culture period of about nine days, CD4+ T cells were isolated. Participants received two doses of either the BNT162b2 or mRNA-1273 vaccine. The CDR3 runs 11 residues. The V end was cut by 1 base, the J end by 6 bases, with 3 bases between. Germline lookup yields CDR1 SGHAT and CDR2 FQNNGV. This sample was taken from a study of vaccination effects on CD4 cells after COVID-19. Produced via immunoSEQ multiplex PCR; TCRdb's table is partial and in-frame only. The data hold fewer than 30,000 clones, with around four fifths observed a single time.

The TCR originated in a human donor who received a COVID-19 vaccine. The sequencing used CD4+ T cells from PBMCs cultured with SARS-CoV-2 spike peptides, collected after COVID-19 vaccination. The chain is built from TRBV11-2 and TRBJ2-5; D uncertain. The CDR3 region has the DNA TGTGCCAGCAGCTTAGGGCAGACCCAGTACTTC. Protein: CASSLGQTQYF.